This TCR beta chain comes out of a study of radiotherapy plus CTLA-4 blockade in lung cancer. In its sample, this clone was seen once. Germline-derived CDR1 and CDR2 are SGHVS and FQNEAQ. The length of the CDR3 is 16 residues. Trimming stripped 0 bases from V and 4 bases from J, with 13 bases between. Assay used: immunoSEQ multiplex PCR; TCRdb lists only in-frame clones, some missing. The sample holds roughly 62,000 clones, 60% to 80% seen once. This specimen was peripheral blood, taken from a patient treated with radiotherapy plus ipilimumab. The sequence derives from a human donor with non-small cell lung cancer who had a complete response to radiotherapy plus ipilimumab. This sequence joins TRBV7-8 and TRBJ1-5; no definite D call. CDR3 DNA: TGTGCCAGCAGCTTAGCGGGAACAGTGAGGAATCAGCCCCAGCATTTT. Protein sequence: CASSLAGTVRNQPQHF.